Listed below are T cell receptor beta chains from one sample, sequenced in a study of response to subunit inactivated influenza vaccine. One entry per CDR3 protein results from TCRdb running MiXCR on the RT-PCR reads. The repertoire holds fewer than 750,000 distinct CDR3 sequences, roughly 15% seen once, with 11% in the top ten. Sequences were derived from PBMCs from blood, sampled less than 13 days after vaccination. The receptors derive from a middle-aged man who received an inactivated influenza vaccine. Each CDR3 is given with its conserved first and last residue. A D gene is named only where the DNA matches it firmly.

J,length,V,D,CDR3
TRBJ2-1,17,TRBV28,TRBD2,CASSIGLAGDWGNEQFF
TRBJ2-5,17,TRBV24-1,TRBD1,CATSGDRGHGDQETQYF
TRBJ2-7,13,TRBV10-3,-,CAISVQWAYEQYF
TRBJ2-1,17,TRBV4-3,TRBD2,CASSQDRSAGAYNEQFF
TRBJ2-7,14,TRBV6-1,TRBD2,CASTEAGVLNEQYF
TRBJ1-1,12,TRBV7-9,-,CASSLAGAEAFF
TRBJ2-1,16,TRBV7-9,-,CASSFHGTGGYNEQFF
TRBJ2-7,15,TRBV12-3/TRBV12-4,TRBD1,CASSFARQGDHEQYF
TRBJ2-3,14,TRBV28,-,CASSSGTPRDTQYF
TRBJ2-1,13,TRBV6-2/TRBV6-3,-,CASSYNRGDEQFF
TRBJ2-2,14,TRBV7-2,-,CASSRGWNSGELFF
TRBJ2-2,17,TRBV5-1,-,CASSLPGVGLDTGELFF
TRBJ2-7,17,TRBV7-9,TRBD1,CASSLIWRTGTSYEQYF
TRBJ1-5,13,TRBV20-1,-,CSAVRGTNQPQHF
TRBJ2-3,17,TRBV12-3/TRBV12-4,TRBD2,CASSLAVLAGGPDTQYF
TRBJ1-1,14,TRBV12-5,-,CASGSGTANTEAFF
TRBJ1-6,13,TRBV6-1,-,CASSEAGGSPLHF
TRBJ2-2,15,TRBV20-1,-,CSARDGVGGTGELFF
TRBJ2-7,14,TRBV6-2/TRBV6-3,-,CASNHRTESYEQYF
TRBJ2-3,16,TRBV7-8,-,CASSLPQTASTDTQYF
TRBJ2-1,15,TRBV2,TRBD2,CASRETSGSFNEQFF
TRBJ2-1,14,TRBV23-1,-,CASSQSADYNEQFF
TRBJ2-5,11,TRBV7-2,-,CASSPQLTQYF
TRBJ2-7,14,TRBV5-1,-,CASSLGNRVEEQYF
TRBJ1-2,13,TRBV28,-,CASSFQGRYGYTF
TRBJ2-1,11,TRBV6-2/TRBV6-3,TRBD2,CASSLTSGQFF
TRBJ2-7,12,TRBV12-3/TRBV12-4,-,CASSLWGKEQYF
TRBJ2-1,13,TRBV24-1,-,CATSDYLYNEQFF
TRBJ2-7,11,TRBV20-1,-,CSASGRYEQYF
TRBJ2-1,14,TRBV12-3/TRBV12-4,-,CASSPSTGNNEQFF
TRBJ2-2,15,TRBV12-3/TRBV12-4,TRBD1,CASSLRQGAAGELFF
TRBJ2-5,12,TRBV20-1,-,CSAPGTPEGQYF
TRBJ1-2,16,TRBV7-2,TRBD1,CASSLAGTGANYGYTF
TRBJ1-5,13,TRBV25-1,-,CASSVGANQPQHF
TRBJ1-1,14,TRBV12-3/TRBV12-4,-,CASSLRGTTDEAFF
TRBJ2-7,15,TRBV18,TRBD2,CASSPGTSIPYEQYF
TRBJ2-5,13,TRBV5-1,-,CASSQALKETQYF
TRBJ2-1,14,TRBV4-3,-,CASSQVSRQGEQFF
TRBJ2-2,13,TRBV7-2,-,CASSLGYPGELFF
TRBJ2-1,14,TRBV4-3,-,CASSQDLDYNEQFF
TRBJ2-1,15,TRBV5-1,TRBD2,CASTTSGATYNEQFF
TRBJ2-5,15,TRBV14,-,CASSPRLYSVETQYF
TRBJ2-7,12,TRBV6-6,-,CASSHLESKQYF
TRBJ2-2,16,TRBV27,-,CASSPAFAGGTGELFF
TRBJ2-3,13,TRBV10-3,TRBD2,CAINLAGTDTQYF
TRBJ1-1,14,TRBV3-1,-,CASSFKQGRTEAFF
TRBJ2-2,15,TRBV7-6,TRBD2,CASGRLAGPNGELFF
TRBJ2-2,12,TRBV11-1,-,CASTPLPGELFF
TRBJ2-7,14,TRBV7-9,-,CASSLGGLTYEQYF
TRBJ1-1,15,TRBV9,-,CASSVEPTKGTEAFF
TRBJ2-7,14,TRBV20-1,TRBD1,CSALRTGGKYEQYF